This T cell receptor (beta chain) emerged from a study of identical twins. Study findings and constraints: Weaker excess twin sharing was observed in beta out-of-frame sequences. For cord blood, abundant beta clonotypes had fewer insertions, unlike memory repertoires, which showed none. Out-of-frame sharing of TCR alpha in monozygotic twins was underestimated by models.

TCRdb redid the calling of the 5' RACE reads with MiXCR, one entry per CDR3 protein. The sample holds 690,000 or so distinct CDR3 sequences; 8% to 9% are singletons and the top ten take roughly 0.9%. This clonotype was picked up many times. Its antigen is not known. The same sample was also used in a study of yellow fever vaccine responses in identical twins.

Sequenced sample: PBMCs. This clonotype originated in a woman aged 18-29 years in good health.

The CDR3 sequence is CASRTEGYTF. CDR3 coding DNA: TGTGCCAGCAGGACGGAGGGCTACACCTTC. The rearrangement joins TRBV6-6 to TRBJ1-2; D call uncertain. Trimming left V 6 bases short and J 8 bases short, with 7 bases between. Germline assignment: CDR1 MNHNY and CDR2 SVGAGI (reference sequence). The CDR3 consists of 10 residues.